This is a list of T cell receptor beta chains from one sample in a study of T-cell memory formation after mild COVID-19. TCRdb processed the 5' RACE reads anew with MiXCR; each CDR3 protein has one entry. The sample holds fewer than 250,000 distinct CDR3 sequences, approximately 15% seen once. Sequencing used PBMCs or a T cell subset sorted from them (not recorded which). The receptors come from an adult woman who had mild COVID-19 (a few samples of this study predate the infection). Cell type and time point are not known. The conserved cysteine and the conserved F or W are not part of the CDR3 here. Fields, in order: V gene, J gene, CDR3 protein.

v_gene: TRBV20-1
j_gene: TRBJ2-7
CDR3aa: SAPSIGLAAYEQY

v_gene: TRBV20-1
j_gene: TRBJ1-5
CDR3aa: SARNQGAWDQPQH

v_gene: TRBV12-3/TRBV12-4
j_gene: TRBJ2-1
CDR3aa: ASSSQGLAGGSYNEQF

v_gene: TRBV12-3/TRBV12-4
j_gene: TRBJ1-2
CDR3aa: ASSLARGDYGYT

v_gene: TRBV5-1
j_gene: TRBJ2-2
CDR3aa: ASSLAGKGAAGELF

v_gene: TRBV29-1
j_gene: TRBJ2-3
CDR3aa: SAQPQGPDTQY

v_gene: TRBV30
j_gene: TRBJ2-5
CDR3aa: AWSLKPGHPPY

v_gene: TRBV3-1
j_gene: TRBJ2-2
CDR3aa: ASSLGLVGAGELF

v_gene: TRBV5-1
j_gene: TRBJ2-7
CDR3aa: ASSLGGTTSYEQY

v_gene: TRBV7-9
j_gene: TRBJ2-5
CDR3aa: ASSFGEGRRRETQY

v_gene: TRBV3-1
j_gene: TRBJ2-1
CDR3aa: ASSQEQQIVDEQF

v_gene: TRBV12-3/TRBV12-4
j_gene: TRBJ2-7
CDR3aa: ASSSGQGRYEQY

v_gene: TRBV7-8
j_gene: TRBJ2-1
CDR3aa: ASSLDGRSNDEQF

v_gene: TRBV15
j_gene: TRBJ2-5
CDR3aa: ATSRKTWGAQETQY

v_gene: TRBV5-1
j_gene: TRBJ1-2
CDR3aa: ASSLDRVSGGYT

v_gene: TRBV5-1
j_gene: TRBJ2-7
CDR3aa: ASSSYPGTSGNYEQY

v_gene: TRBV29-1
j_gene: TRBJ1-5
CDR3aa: SAGENSNQPQH

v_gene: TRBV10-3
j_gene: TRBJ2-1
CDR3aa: AGGQGYNEQF